The 27 T cell receptor beta chains listed next were all sequenced from one sample in a study of type 1 regulatory T cells. TCRdb re-analysed the reads in MiXCR, keeping a single row per CDR3 protein. The data show approximately 45,000 distinct CDR3 sequences, with approximately 12% seen just once and approximately 8% held by the top ten. These TCRs are of unknown antigen specificity. Sequencing was carried out using cultured non-Tr1 T cells, either the whole culture or a sorted T cell fraction (not recorded which). The receptors derive from a human donor in good health.

This clonotype has a count of ten or more. J is TRBJ2-1 and V is TRBV18; 15 nucleotides agree with TRBD2. Losses at the gene ends were 3 bases for V and 6 bases for J; bases not matched to a gene: 3. Germline lookup yields CDR1 KGHSH and CDR2 LQKENI. This CDR3 contains 16 residues. Written as DNA, the CDR3 is TGTGCCAGCTCACCGGGACTAGCGGGAGGACGCAATGAGCAGTTCTTC. Amino acid sequence: CASSPGLAGGRNEQFF.

This clonotype was counted a few times. The CDR3 region is CASRQNFYQPQHF. The CDR3 DNA is TGTGCCAGCAGACAAAACTTTTATCAGCCCCAGCATTTT. The J gene is TRBJ1-5, the V gene TRBV27; D gene uncertain. Germline V gene sequence: CDR1 MNHEY, CDR2 SMNVEV (reference sequence). The CDR3 runs to 13 residues. V lost 6 bases, J lost 5 bases, and 11 bases lay in between.

This chain connects TRBV4-2 to TRBJ2-1; D is perhaps TRBD2 (5 bases). The CDR3 loop spans 15 amino acids. V shed 4 bases and J shed 8 bases, with 18 bases lying between them. CDR1 is LGHNA, CDR2 YNFKEQ, per germline. Here the CDR3 reads CASSRRKDRSDEQFF. The CDR3 nucleotides read TGTGCCAGCAGCCGGAGGAAGGATAGGAGCGATGAGCAGTTCTTC.

This clonotype was detected a few times. V usage is TRBV19 and J usage is TRBJ1-2; possibly TRBD1 for D (5 bases). V shed 3 bases and J shed 3 bases, with 11 bases lying between them. This CDR3 is built from 14 residues. Germline loops: CDR1 LNHDA, CDR2 SQIVND (reference sequence). CDR3 sequence reads: CASSIPGPYYGYTF. The CDR3 DNA sequence: TGTGCCAGTAGTATCCCGGGACCTTACTATGGCTACACCTTC.

This clonotype was observed many times. This chain connects TRBV5-1 to TRBJ2-7, with a possible D match to TRBD2 (6 bases). Germline V lookup: CDR1 SGHRS, CDR2 YFSETQ. The germline V and J ends were trimmed by 3 bases and 0 bases, with 7 bases remaining between them. The length of the CDR3 is 13 residues. As DNA, the CDR3 is TGCGCCAGCAGCTCGGGACTCTCCTACGAGCAGTACTTC. It yields the protein CASSSGLSYEQYF.

This clonotype is termed medium-sized. V usage is TRBV20-1 and J usage is TRBJ2-4, with TRBD2 as a possible D gene (5 bases). Germline V lookup: CDR1 DFQATT, CDR2 SNEGSKA (reference sequence). Between the trimmed V and J ends, which lost 5 bases and 0 bases, there was a span of 14 bases. CDR3 length: 15 residues. CDR3 loop: CSAPSPQRAKNIQYF. For the CDR3, the DNA is TGCAGTGCTCCTAGCCCTCAACGAGCCAAAAACATTCAGTACTTC.

This clonotype has just a few counts. The V and J genes are TRBV12-3 or TRBV12-4 and TRBJ1-2; tentatively, D is TRBD1 (5 bases). V gave up 7 bases and J gave up 4 bases, with 19 bases separating them. The CDR3 extends over 15 amino acids. CDR3 sequence reads: CASTYTDSPLYGYTF. CDR3 sequence (DNA): TGTGCCAGCACCTACACCGACAGCCCCCTCTATGGCTACACCTTC.

Ten or more counts support this clonotype. The V and J genes are TRBV12-3 or TRBV12-4 and TRBJ2-1; TRBD2 matches at 8 bases. V lost 6 bases and J lost 0; bases outside the gene matches: 10. The CDR3 sequence is 17 residues long. CDR3 residues: CASSQATSGSSYNEQFF. CDR3 nucleotides: TGTGCCAGCAGCCAAGCAACTAGCGGAAGCTCCTACAATGAGCAGTTCTTC.

This clonotype was seen a few times. V and J are TRBV29-1 and TRBJ1-1, with 11 positions matching TRBD1. Trimming removed 1 base from V and 8 bases from J; junction bases left unmatched: 3. There are 13 residues in the CDR3. Germline-derived CDR1 and CDR2 are SQVTM and ANQGSEA. DNA for the CDR3: TGCAGCGTTGAAGTTGGACAGGGGGCCGAAGCTTTCTTT. It specifies CSVEVGQGAEAFF.

This clonotype was seen ten or more times. The rearrangement joins TRBV7-9 to TRBJ1-1; unclear D gene. The germline gives CDR1 SEHNR, CDR2 FQNEAQ (reference sequence). V was trimmed by 5 bases and J by 6 bases, leaving 13 bases between them. This CDR3 is built from 13 residues. CDR3 in DNA: TGTGCCAGCAGCCGAAGGGAGATTGCTGAAGCTTTCTTT. As protein: CASSRREIAEAFF.

In this sample, this clonotype turned up many times. The chain uses TRBV7-9 and TRBJ1-3; unclear D gene. The CDR3 extends over 12 amino acids. Trimming shortened V by 3 bases and J by 4 bases, and 4 bases separated the two germline ends. Germline CDR1 SEHNR, CDR2 FQNEAQ (reference sequence). The CDR3 protein is CASSFGGNTIYF. CDR3 coding DNA: TGTGCCAGCAGCTTTGGAGGAAACACCATATATTTT.

The chain joins TRBV3-1 to TRBJ2-2, with TRBD2 identical over 12 bases. V gave up 4 bases and J gave up 4 bases; unmatched junction bases: 7. CDR3 length: 17 residues. Germline assignment: CDR1 LGHDT and CDR2 YNNKEL (reference sequence). CDR3 coding DNA: TGTGCCAGCAGCCCATGGACTAGCGGGACTAGCACCGGGGAGCTGTTTTTT. Residues: CASSPWTSGTSTGELFF.

This clonotype turned up a few times. The chain carries TRBV5-8 and TRBJ2-6; D not certain. Germline CDR1 reads SGHTS; CDR2 reads YDEGEE. This CDR3 is 16 amino acids long. Trimming left V 4 bases short and J 1 base short, with 12 bases between. CDR3 sequence (DNA): TGTGCCAGCAGCGGGTCAGCTAGTTCTGGGGCCAACGTCCTGACTTTC. It encodes CASSGSASSGANVLTF.

At least ten counts were recorded for this clonotype. The chain is built from TRBV20-1 and TRBJ2-1; D may be TRBD1 (5 bases). This CDR3 region has 14 residues. Trimming took off 4 bases at V and 8 bases at J, with 18 bases between the two ends. CDR1 and CDR2 from the germline V gene are DFQATT and SNEGSKA (reference sequence). The DNA for the CDR3 is TGCAGTGCTATACATGTAGGGGTTAGGGATGAGCAGTTCTTC. It yields the protein CSAIHVGVRDEQFF.

This clonotype was counted at least ten times. The gene calls are TRBV7-6 and TRBJ1-2; no clear D. The V end was cut by 5 bases, the J end by 3 bases, with 16 bases between. CDR1 is SGHVS, CDR2 FNYEAQ, per germline. This CDR3 is built from 15 residues. The DNA for the CDR3 is TGTGCCAGCAGCCCCAGACTCCAGGCGGACTATGGCTACACCTTC. Its protein product is CASSPRLQADYGYTF.

Comment on this clonotype: The junction does not match germline at one end; this may be a read error. The V and J genes are TRBV7-7 and TRBJ2-7; D is perhaps TRBD2 (5 bases). CDR3 length equals 15 residues. CDR1 is SSHAT and CDR2 is FNYEAQ in the germline V gene (reference sequence). Here the CDR3 DNA reads TGTGCTAGCAGCTTAGGGCATAGCGAGGTCTACGAGCAGTACTTC. Protein product: CASSLGHSEVYEQYF.

This chain links TRBV7-2 with TRBJ2-2; a weak D match, TRBD2 (5 bases). V lost 1 base and J lost 4, with 13 bases in between. This CDR3 contains 16 residues. The germline V gene encodes CDR1 SGHTA and CDR2 FQGNSA. The CDR3 spells CASSLEGRGFTGELFF. In DNA form, the CDR3 reads TGTGCCAGCAGCTTAGAAGGTCGGGGATTCACCGGGGAGCTGTTTTTT.

This clonotype was seen at least ten times. J is TRBJ2-5 and V is TRBV5-1, with D possibly TRBD1 on 7 matching bases. The germline V gene encodes CDR1 SGHRS and CDR2 YFSETQ. This CDR3 comprises 18 residues. Trimming removed 1 base at V and 5 bases at J, with 24 bases between. The CDR3 DNA reads TGCGCCAGCAGCTTGCGGGGGACAGCTACCACTGCCCCGGAGACCCAGTACTTC. Residues: CASSLRGTATTAPETQYF.

This clonotype has only a few counts. This chain uses TRBV9 with TRBJ1-1; D remains ambiguous. V was cut by 0 bases and J by 3 bases, with 12 bases left in between. Germline V gene sequence: CDR1 SGDLS, CDR2 YYNGEE. The CDR3 covers 15 residues. CDR3: CASSVVPGSDTEAFF. CDR3 sequence (DNA): TGTGCCAGCAGCGTAGTGCCGGGTTCAGACACTGAAGCTTTCTTT.

In this sample, this clonotype turned up many times. V and J are TRBV15 and TRBJ1-2, with 8 nucleotides matching TRBD1. This CDR3 has 16 residues. Trimming at V came to 0 bases and at J to 6 bases, leaving 9 bases not matched to a gene. Germline CDR1 is LNHNV and CDR2 is YYDKDF (reference sequence). The CDR3 bases are TGTGCCACCAGCAGAGATCCAGGGGGCGCGGTAAATGGCTACACCTTC. Protein sequence: CATSRDPGGAVNGYTF.

At least ten counts were recorded for this clonotype. V usage is TRBV10-3 and J usage is TRBJ2-3; 10 nucleotides agree with TRBD2. The CDR3 runs to 13 residues. J gave up 6 bases and V 6 bases, and 3 bases lay outside the gene matches. The germline V gene encodes CDR1 ENHRY and CDR2 SYGVKD. CDR3 nucleotides: TGTGCCATCAGGGCTAGCGGGAGTGATACGCAGTATTTT. The encoded protein is CAIRASGSDTQYF.

This clonotype was recorded at least ten times. The rearrangement links TRBV20-1 to TRBJ2-7; weak D call: TRBD2 (5 bases). Trimming removed 2 bases from V and 6 bases from J, with 14 bases in between. The CDR3 spans 13 residues. CDR1 and CDR2 (germline): DFQATT, SNEGSKA (reference sequence). As DNA, the CDR3 is TGCAGTGCTAGACCACGCCGGGGTTCCGAGCAGTACTTC. It specifies CSARPRRGSEQYF.

The rearrangement uses TRBV20-1 and TRBJ2-1; 7 bases align to TRBD2. Looked up from germline, CDR1 is DFQATT and CDR2 is SNEGSKA (reference sequence). The CDR3 length is 12 residues. V lost 3 bases to trimming and J lost 6 bases; unmatched junction nucleotides: 2. The CDR3 protein is CSARGLLNEQFF. The CDR3 coding sequence is TGCAGTGCTAGGGGACTACTCAATGAGCAGTTCTTC.

This clonotype was detected ten times or more. The chain uses TRBV12-3 or TRBV12-4 and TRBJ2-5; 8 bases are shared with TRBD2. There are 14 residues in the CDR3. With 6 bases clipped from V and 4 bases from J, the junction kept 7 bases outside the gene matches. CDR3 region: CASRRAGVGETQYF. DNA of the CDR3: TGTGCCAGCAGGAGAGCGGGAGTCGGAGAGACCCAGTACTTC.

The table lists this clonotype with many counts. The V gene is TRBV6-5, the J gene TRBJ2-7; 8 bases are a match to TRBD1. The V gene's germline CDR1 is MNHEY and CDR2 SVGAGI. The CDR3 extends over 15 amino acids. The ends lost 6 bases at V and 3 bases at J; junction bases unmatched: 10. CDR3 bases: TGTGCCAGCAGCCCTCGGACAGGGAAGTTCTACGAGCAGTACTTC. Its protein is CASSPRTGKFYEQYF.

In this sample, this clonotype turned up many times. The V gene is TRBV6-2 or TRBV6-3, the J gene TRBJ1-1; D uncertain. This CDR3 spans 13 amino acids. V lost 0 bases and J lost 4, with 6 bases in between. CDR1 and CDR2 from the germline V gene are MNHEY and SVGEGT. DNA of the CDR3: TGTGCCAGCAGTTACTCAAGGACCACTGAAGCTTTCTTT. Translated, it gives CASSYSRTTEAFF.

The chain combines TRBV6-6 with TRBJ1-6, with unresolved D. The CDR3 sequence is 14 residues long. CDR1 is MNHNY, CDR2 SVGAGI, per germline (reference sequence). With 6 bases removed from V and 5 bases from J, the gap between germline ends came to 11 bases. The CDR3 loop reads CASSPDGNNSPLHF. The CDR3 region has the DNA TGTGCCAGCAGCCCGGACGGCAATAATTCACCCCTCCACTTT.